This TCR beta chain appears in the sequencing data of a study of T cells after yellow fever vaccination. Study-level information: Preparation of the low-cell-number fractions used SMART-Seq v4 Ultra Low Input. Overall study findings and caveats: There was a possibility that FACS-sorted repertoires contained abundant clonotypes contaminating from the bulk population.

TCRdb processed the 5' RACE reads anew with MiXCR; each CDR3 protein has one entry. The table includes about 320,000 distinct CDR3 sequences, 9.5% to 15% detected once. The J segment lost 5 bases and the V segment lost 5 bases, leaving 5 bases of the junction unmatched. The germline CDR1 and CDR2 sequences are SGHTA and FQGNSA. This CDR3 spans 14 amino acids. Regarding this clonotype: Its antigen remains unidentified.

The sample in question was CD4+ T cells sorted from PBMCs, obtained 15 days after the yellow fever booster vaccination. V and J are TRBV7-2 and TRBJ2-5, with TRBD1 identical over 10 bases. This TCR was sampled from a man in his late teens or twenties who received the YFV17D yellow fever vaccine. The CDR3 protein is CASSRQGARETQYF. The CDR3 region has the DNA TGTGCCAGCAGCCGACAGGGGGCTAGGGAGACCCAGTACTTC.